This T cell receptor (beta chain) was profiled in a study of blood T cell repertoires in COVID-19. Overall study context: COVID-19 samples from acute and convalescent phases originated in the United States, Italy and Spain. In each case, the material was cDNA or gDNA derived from T cells, B-cell-depleted T cells, or PBMCs.

Per the study methods: Amplification from reference gene primers served as the basis for estimated nucleated cell counts. TCRdb keeps only in-frame clones here, not all; method: immunoSEQ multiplex PCR. V, J and clone size are those of that table, while D and trimming were read from the DNA. The repertoire holds about 37,000 clones, with approximately 88% as singletons. V lost 2 bases and J lost 6, with 12 bases in between. From germline, CDR1 is SGHKS and CDR2 YYEKEE (reference sequence). The CDR3 totals 14 residues. The receptor's source is a human donor in a cohort sampled during active COVID-19. Sequenced: peripheral blood. This chain connects TRBV5-5 to TRBJ1-5; D call uncertain. The chain's CDR3 is CASSLDTTAQPQHF. In nucleotides, the CDR3 is TGTGCCAGCAGCTTAGACACAACAGCTCAGCCCCAGCATTTT.